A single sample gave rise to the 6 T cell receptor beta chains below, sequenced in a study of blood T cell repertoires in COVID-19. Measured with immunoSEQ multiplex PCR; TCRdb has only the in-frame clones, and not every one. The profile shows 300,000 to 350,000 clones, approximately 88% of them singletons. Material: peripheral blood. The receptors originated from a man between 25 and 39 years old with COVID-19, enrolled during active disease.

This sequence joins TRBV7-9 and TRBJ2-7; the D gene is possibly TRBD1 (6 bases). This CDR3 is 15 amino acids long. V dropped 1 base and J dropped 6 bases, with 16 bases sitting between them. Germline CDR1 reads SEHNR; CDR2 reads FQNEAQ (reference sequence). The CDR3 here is CASSLGAGVMVEQYF. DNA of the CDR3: TGTGCCAGCAGCTTAGGGGCAGGGGTCATGGTCGAGCAGTACTTC.

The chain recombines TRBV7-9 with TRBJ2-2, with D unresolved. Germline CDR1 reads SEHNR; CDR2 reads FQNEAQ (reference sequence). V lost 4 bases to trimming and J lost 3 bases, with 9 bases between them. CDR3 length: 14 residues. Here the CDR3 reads CASSSGGYTGELFF. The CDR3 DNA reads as TGTGCCAGCAGCTCCGGCGGTTACACCGGGGAGCTGTTTTTT.

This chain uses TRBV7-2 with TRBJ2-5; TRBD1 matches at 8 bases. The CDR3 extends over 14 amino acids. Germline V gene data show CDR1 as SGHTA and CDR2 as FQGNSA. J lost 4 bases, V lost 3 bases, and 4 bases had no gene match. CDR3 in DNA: TGTGCCAGCAGCTTCGGAACAGGGGGAGAGACCCAGTACTTC. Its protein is CASSFGTGGETQYF.

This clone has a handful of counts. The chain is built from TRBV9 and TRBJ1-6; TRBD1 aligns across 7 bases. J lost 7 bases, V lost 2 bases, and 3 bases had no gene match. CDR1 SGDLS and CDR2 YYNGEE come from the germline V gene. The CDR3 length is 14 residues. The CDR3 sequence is CASSVGQTNSPLHF. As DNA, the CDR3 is TGTGCCAGCAGCGTGGGACAGACCAATTCACCCCTCCACTTT.

The chain's CDR3 is CASSPSGGATNEKLFF. CDR3 sequence (DNA): TGTGCCAGCAGTCCGTCGGGGGGTGCAACTAATGAAAAACTGTTTTTT. This chain connects TRBV6-6 to TRBJ1-4; D perhaps matches TRBD1 (5 bases). Germline V gene sequence: CDR1 MNHNY, CDR2 SVGAGI (reference sequence). This CDR3 is 16 amino acids long. V was clipped by 5 bases and J by 0 bases, with 13 bases between them.

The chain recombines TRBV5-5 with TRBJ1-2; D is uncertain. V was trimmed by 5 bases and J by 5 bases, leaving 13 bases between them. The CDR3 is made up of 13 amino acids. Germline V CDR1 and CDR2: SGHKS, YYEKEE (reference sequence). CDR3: CASSIFGGYGYTF. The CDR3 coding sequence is TGTGCCAGCAGTATCTTTGGAGGATATGGCTACACCTTC.